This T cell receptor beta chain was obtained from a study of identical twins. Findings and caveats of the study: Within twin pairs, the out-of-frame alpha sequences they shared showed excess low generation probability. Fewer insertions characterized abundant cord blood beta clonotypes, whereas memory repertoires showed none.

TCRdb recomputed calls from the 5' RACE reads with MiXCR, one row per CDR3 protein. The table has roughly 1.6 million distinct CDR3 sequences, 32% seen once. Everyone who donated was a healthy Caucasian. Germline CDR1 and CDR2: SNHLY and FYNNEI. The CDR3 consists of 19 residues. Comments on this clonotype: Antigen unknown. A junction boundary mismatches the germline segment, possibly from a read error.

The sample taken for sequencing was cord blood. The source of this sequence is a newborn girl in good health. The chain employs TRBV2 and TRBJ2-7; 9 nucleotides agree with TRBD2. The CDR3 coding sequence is TGTGCCAGCAGTGAACCCCTGAGTAGCGGGAGAAGAATCGGGTACGAGCGGTACTTC. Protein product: CASSEPLSSGRRIGYERYF.